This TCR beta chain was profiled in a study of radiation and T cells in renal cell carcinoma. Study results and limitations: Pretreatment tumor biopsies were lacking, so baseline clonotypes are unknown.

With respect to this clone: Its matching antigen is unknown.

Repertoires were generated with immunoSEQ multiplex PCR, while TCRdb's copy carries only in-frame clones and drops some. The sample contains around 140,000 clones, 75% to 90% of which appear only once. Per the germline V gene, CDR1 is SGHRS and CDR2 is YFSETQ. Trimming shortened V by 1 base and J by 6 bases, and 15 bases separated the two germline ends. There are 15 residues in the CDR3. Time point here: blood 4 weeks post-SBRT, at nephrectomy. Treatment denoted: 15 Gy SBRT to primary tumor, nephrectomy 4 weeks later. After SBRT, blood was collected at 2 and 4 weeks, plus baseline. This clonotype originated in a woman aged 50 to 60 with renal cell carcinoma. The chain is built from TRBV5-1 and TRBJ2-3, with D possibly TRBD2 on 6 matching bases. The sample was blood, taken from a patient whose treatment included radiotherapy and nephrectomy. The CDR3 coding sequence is TGCGCCAGCAGCTTGCGTAGCAGTGGAGGGGATACGCAGTATTTT. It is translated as CASSLRSSGGDTQYF. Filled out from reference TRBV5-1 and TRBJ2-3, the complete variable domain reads KAGVTQTPRYLIKTRGQQVTLSCSPISGHRSVSWYQQTPGQGLQFLFEYFSETQRNKGNFPGRFSGRQFSNSRSEMNVSTLELGDSALYLCASSLRSSGGDTQYFGPGTRLTVL.